Here is one T cell receptor beta chain with its context. Trimming shortened V by 5 bases and J by 4 bases, and 14 bases separated the two germline ends. Germline values: CDR1 MNHEY, CDR2 SVGAGI. CDR3 size: 14 residues. This record belongs to a study of blood T cell repertoires in COVID-19. Study information: The samples span acute and convalescent COVID-19 from the United States, Italy and Spain. T cells, B-cell-depleted T cells, or PBMCs provided the cDNA or gDNA that served as material.

Per the original methods: Reference gene primer amplification yielded estimated nucleated cell counts. Sequenced by immunoSEQ multiplex PCR; TCRdb stores in-frame clones only, minus some. For V, J and clone size, that table is used; D and trimming come from the DNA. The table has some 530,000 clones, 70% to 90% seen once. The sequencing input was peripheral blood. This sequence was found in a human donor in a cohort sampled during active COVID-19. The chain links TRBV6-5 to TRBJ1-2; possible D gene TRBD1, 5 bases. The CDR3 sequence is CASSTGGRLYGYTF. CDR3 in DNA: TGTGCCAGCAGTACAGGTGGACGGCTCTATGGCTACACCTTC.